These 2 T cell receptor beta chains came from one sample sequenced in a study of Ad26.COV2.S vaccination and SARS-CoV-2 variants. Assay: immunoSEQ multiplex PCR; the TCRdb copy retains only in-frame clones and omits some. The sample lists some 190,000 clones; roughly nine tenths were seen once. The starting material was peripheral blood, obtained after recovery from COVID-19. The origin of the receptors is a human donor who had recovered from COVID-19.

The chain combines TRBV27 with TRBJ1-2; D is uncertain. In germline, CDR1 is MNHEY, CDR2 SMNVEV (reference sequence). Trimming stripped 6 bases from V and 2 bases from J, with 7 bases between. The CDR3 covers 12 residues. In DNA form, the CDR3 reads TGTGCCAGCAGCTCCGGCAACTATGGCTACACCTTC. Residues: CASSSGNYGYTF.

This clone was observed a few times. The chain employs TRBV19 and TRBJ2-7; 13 bases agree with TRBD2. With 7 bases clipped from V and 3 bases from J, the junction kept 6 bases outside the gene matches. CDR1 is LNHDA and CDR2 is SQIVND in the germline V gene (reference sequence). The CDR3 extends over 15 amino acids. CDR3 bases: TGTGCCAGTATCGGGACTAGCGGGGATGACTACGAGCAGTACTTC. It translates to CASIGTSGDDYEQYF.